The next 11 T cell receptor beta chains were all read from a single sample in a study of T cells in Graves' hyperthyroidism and ophthalmopathy. The TCR beta CDR3 regions underwent amplification using RNA transcripts as the source. The study used the HTBI primer set for a first-round RT-PCR of the TCR CDR3. Each CDR3 protein is one row after TCRdb ran MiXCR on the multiplex PCR reads. Of about 500,000 distinct CDR3 sequences listed, 35% to 50% are singletons. The specimen sequenced was peripheral blood or thyroid tissue (not recorded which). These receptor sequences come from an adult woman with Graves' disease, either hyperthyroidism or ophthalmopathy (not recorded which).

The chain joins TRBV29-1 to TRBJ2-7; D ambiguous. The CDR3 contains 12 residues. The germline gives CDR1 SQVTM, CDR2 ANQGSEA. Trimming left V 4 bases short and J 3 bases short, with 10 bases between. CDR3 in DNA: TGCAGCGTTGGGATACTACACTACGAGCAGTACTTC. As protein: CSVGILHYEQYF.

This chain connects TRBV7-9 to TRBJ1-1; no reliable D call. The germline gives CDR1 SEHNR, CDR2 FQNEAQ (reference sequence). CDR3 length: 13 amino acids. V lost 4 bases and J lost 5, with 11 bases in between. CDR3 bases: TGTGCCAGCAGCTCTGACCCGAGGACTGAAGCTTTCTTT. It translates to CASSSDPRTEAFF.

This clonotype was detected a few times. The chain is built from TRBV5-1 and TRBJ2-2; D gene uncertain. The germline V and J ends were trimmed by 1 base and 9 bases, with 4 bases remaining between them. The CDR3 spans 11 residues. The germline V gene encodes CDR1 SGHRS and CDR2 YFSETQ. CDR3 nucleotide sequence: TGCGCCAGCAGCTTGACCTGGGAGCTGTTTTTT. Its protein product is CASSLTWELFF. The whole variable domain, remainder taken from reference TRBV5-1 and TRBJ2-2, is KAGVTQTPRYLIKTRGQQVTLSCSPISGHRSVSWYQQTPGQGLQFLFEYFSETQRNKGNFPGRFSGRQFSNSRSEMNVSTLELGDSALYLCASSLTWELFFGEGSRLTVL.

There are a few counts of this clonotype. The V call is TRBV12-3 or TRBV12-4, the J call TRBJ2-7; D may be TRBD1 (6 bases). The CDR3 is made up of 13 amino acids. The V gene lost 3 bases and the J gene lost 12 bases, with 18 bases spanning the gap. This CDR3 reads CASSLDSRSPTYF. The CDR3 nucleotides are TGTGCCAGCAGTTTGGACAGTCGCTCTCCTACGTACTTC.

The chain employs TRBV7-9 and TRBJ2-7, with 10 nucleotides matching TRBD1. Looked up from germline, CDR1 is SEHNR and CDR2 is FQNEAQ (reference sequence). The CDR3 consists of 15 residues. Trimming cost V 5 bases and J 2 bases; bases outside gene matches: 6. The CDR3 DNA reads TGTGCCAGCAGCCGGGTTGGACAGGGGGCCTACGAGCAGTACTTC. Amino acids: CASSRVGQGAYEQYF.

J is TRBJ1-6 and V is TRBV5-1; D is perhaps TRBD1 (5 bases). The CDR3 is 13 residues long. Trimming shortened V by 2 bases and J by 13 bases, and 13 bases separated the two germline ends. Germline lookup yields CDR1 SGHRS and CDR2 YFSETQ. CDR3 amino acids: CASSFTGGSPLHF. In DNA form, the CDR3 reads TGCGCCAGCAGCTTTACAGGCGGTTCGCCCCTCCACTTT.

This rearrangement joins TRBV10-3 to TRBJ2-7; the match to TRBD2 covers 8 bases. From germline, CDR1 is ENHRY and CDR2 SYGVKD. The CDR3 consists of 17 residues. J was trimmed by 3 bases and V by 8 bases; bases with no gene match: 18. The CDR3, as DNA: TGTGCCATCTCGCAGGTTTCGGAGCGGGAGTTCATCTACGAGCAGTACTTC. Its protein product is CAISQVSEREFIYEQYF.

This clonotype was seen at least ten times. This chain connects TRBV7-8 to TRBJ2-2, with D perhaps being TRBD1 or TRBD2 (5 bases each). The CDR3 is 16 amino acids. Deletions cut 1 base from V and 8 bases from J, with 17 bases between. Germline values: CDR1 SGHVS, CDR2 FQNEAQ. The CDR3 reads CASSLVPGTQVGELFF. In nucleotides, the CDR3 is TGTGCCAGCAGCTTAGTGCCCGGGACGCAGGTTGGGGAGCTGTTTTTT.

The genes are TRBV7-9 and TRBJ2-3; D ambiguous. Trimming left V 3 bases short and J 0 bases short, with 13 bases between. The CDR3 runs to 16 residues. The germline V gene has CDR1 SEHNR and CDR2 FQNEAQ (reference sequence). The CDR3 DNA reads TGTGCCAGCAGCTTCCTCGGTGCGGATAGCACAGATACGCAGTATTTT. Its protein is CASSFLGADSTDTQYF.

This clonotype was detected once. The V call is TRBV2, the J call TRBJ1-4; 9 bases are shared with TRBD1. The CDR3 runs 17 residues. In germline, CDR1 is SNHLY, CDR2 FYNNEI. The J segment lost 10 bases and the V segment lost 2 bases, leaving 14 bases of the junction unmatched. CDR3 in DNA: TGTGCCAGCAGTGAATTTCGGACAGGGGCCGGTAGGGGAAAACTGTTTTTT. Amino acids: CASSEFRTGAGRGKLFF. The full variable domain, rest sourced from reference TRBV2 and TRBJ1-4, is EPEVTQTPSHQVTQMGQEVILRCVPISNHLYFYWYRQILGQKVEFLVSFYNNEISEKSEIFDDQFSVERPDGSNFTLKIRSTKLEDSAMYFCASSEFRTGAGRGKLFFGSGTQLSVL.

The table lists this clonotype with many counts. This chain connects TRBV20-1 to TRBJ1-2; possible D gene TRBD1, 5 bases. CDR3 length: 11 residues. The V gene lost 2 bases and the J gene lost 7 bases, with 8 bases spanning the gap. CDR1 is DFQATT, CDR2 SNEGSKA, per germline (reference sequence). The CDR3 DNA follows: TGCAGTGCTAGATTAAGGGGTGGCTACACCTTC. This sequence encodes CSARLRGGYTF.